The entry below describes one TCR beta chain. The antigen remains undetermined. The data stem from a study of cytomegalovirus exposure and HLA in healthy donors. The study, taken as a whole, reports: Among the CMV-associated chains, three were confirmed in vitro as specific for CMV antigens.

This PCR relied on a set of 60 Vbeta primers and 13 Jbeta primers. The data were produced by immunoSEQ multiplex PCR, yet TCRdb's version contains in-frame clones alone and is incomplete. This sample has about 180,000 clones, with 77% found just once. Germline lookup yields CDR1 SGHTA and CDR2 FQGNSA. Trimming pared 5 bases from V and 7 bases from J, leaving 23 bases between. The CDR3 consists of 16 residues. This TCR derives from a man aged 18 to 29 in good health and CMV-seronegative. Material: PBMCs. The V and J genes are TRBV7-2 and TRBJ1-2, with a possible D match to TRBD1 (6 bases). CDR3 in DNA: TGTGCCAGCAGCCATCCCACAGGGAGCCTGACTGGTGGCTACACCTTC. It translates to CASSHPTGSLTGGYTF.